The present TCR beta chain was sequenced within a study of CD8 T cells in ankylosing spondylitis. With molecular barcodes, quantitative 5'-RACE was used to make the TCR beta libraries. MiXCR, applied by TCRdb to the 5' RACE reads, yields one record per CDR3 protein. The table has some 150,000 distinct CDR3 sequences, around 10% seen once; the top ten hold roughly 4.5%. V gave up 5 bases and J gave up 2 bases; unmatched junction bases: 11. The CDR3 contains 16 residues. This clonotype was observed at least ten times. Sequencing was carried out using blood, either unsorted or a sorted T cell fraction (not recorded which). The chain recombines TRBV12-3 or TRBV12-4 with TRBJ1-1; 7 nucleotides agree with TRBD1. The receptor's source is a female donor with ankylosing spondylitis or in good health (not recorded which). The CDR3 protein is CASSIKSRGVNTEAFF. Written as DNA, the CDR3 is TGTGCCAGCAGTATCAAGAGCAGGGGGGTAAACACTGAAGCTTTCTTT.